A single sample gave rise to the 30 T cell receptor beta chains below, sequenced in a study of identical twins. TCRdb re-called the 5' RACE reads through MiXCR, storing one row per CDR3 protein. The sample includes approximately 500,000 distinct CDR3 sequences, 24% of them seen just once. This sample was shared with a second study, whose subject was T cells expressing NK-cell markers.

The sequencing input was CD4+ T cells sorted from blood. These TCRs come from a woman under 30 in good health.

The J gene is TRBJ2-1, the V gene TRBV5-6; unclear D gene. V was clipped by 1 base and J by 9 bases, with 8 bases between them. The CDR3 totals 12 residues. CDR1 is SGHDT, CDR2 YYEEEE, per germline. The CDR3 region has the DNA TGTGCCAGCAGCTTGAGGTCTGTTGAGCAGTTCTTC. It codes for CASSLRSVEQFF.

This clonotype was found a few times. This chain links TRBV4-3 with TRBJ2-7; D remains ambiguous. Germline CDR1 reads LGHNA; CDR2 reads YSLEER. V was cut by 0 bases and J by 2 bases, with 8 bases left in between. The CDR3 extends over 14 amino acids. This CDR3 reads CASSQDQRAYEQYF. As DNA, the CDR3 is TGCGCCAGCAGCCAAGATCAACGGGCCTACGAGCAGTACTTC.

The CDR3 loop reads CATSALGGLAGSGELFF. The DNA of the CDR3 is TGTGCCACCAGCGCCCTGGGCGGGCTAGCGGGATCCGGGGAGCTGTTTTTT. V and J are TRBV15 and TRBJ2-2; 9 nucleotides line up with TRBD2. The CDR3 totals 17 residues. Germline trimming cut 5 bases from V and 6 bases from J; bases unmatched to any gene: 13. Germline assignment: CDR1 LNHNV and CDR2 YYDKDF (reference sequence).

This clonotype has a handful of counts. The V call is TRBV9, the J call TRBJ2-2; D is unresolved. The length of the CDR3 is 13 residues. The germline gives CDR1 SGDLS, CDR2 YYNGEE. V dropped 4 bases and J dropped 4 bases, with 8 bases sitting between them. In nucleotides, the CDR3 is TGTGCCAGCAGCCCCCATACCACCGGGGAGCTGTTTTTT. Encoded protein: CASSPHTTGELFF. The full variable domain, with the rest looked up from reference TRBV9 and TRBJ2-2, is DSGVTQTPKHLITATGQRVTLRCSPRSGDLSVYWYQQSLDQGLQFLIQYYNGEERAKGNILERFSAQQFPDLHSELNLSSLELGDSALYFCASSPHTTGELFFGEGSRLTVL.

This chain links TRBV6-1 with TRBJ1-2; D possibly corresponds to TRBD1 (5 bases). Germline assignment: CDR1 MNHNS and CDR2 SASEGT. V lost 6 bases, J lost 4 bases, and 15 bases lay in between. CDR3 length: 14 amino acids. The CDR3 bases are TGTGCCAGCAGCCCCACAGGACCTCCCTATGGCTACACCTTC. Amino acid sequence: CASSPTGPPYGYTF.

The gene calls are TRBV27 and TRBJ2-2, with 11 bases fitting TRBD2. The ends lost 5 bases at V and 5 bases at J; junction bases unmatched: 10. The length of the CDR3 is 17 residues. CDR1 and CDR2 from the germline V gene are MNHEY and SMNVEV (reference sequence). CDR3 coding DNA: TGTGCCAGCAGTGCGCGGACTAGCGGGCATAGAACCGGGGAGCTGTTTTTT. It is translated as CASSARTSGHRTGELFF.

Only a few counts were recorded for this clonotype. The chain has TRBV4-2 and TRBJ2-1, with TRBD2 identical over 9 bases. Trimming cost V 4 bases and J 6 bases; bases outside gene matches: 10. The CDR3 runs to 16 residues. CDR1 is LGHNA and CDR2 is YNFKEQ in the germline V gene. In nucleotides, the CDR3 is TGTGCCAGCAGCCCCTCAGAGGCTAGCGGGGTCAATGAGCAGTTCTTC. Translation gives CASSPSEASGVNEQFF.

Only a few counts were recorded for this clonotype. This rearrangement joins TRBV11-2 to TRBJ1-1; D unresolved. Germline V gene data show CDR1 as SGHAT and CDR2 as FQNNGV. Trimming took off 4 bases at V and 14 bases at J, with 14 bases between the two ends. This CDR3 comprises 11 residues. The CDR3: CASSSTRRQFF. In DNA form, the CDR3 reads TGTGCCAGCAGCTCGACCCGAAGGCAATTCTTT.

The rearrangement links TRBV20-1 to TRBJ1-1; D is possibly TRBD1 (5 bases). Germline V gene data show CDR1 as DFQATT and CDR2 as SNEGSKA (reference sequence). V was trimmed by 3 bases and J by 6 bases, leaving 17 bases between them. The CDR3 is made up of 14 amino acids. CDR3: CSASSFRDYAEAFF. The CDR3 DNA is TGCAGTGCTAGTTCATTCAGGGATTACGCTGAAGCTTTCTTT.

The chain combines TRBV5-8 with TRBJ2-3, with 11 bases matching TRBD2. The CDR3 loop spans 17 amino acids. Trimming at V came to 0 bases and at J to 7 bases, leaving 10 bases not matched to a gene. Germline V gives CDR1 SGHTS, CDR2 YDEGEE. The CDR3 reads CASSLELVAGGSHTQYF. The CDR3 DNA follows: TGTGCCAGCAGCTTGGAGTTAGTAGCGGGGGGGTCACATACGCAGTATTTT. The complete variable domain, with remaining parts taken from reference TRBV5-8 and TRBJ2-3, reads EAGVTQSPTHLIKTRGQQATLRCSPISGHTSVYWYQQALGLGLQFLLWYDEGEERNRGNFPPRFSGRQFPNYSSELNVNALELEDSALYLCASSLELVAGGSHTQYFGPGTRLTVL.

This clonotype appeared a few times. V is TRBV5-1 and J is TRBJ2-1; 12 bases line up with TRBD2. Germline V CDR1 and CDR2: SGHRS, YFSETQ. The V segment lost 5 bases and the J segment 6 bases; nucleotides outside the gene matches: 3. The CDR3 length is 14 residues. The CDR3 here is CASRRTSGTNEQFF. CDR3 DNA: TGCGCCAGCAGAAGGACTAGCGGGACCAATGAGCAGTTCTTC.

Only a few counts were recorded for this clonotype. The CDR3 region is CASSPSGIYEQYF. The DNA for the CDR3 is TGTGCCAGCAGCCCTTCCGGGATCTACGAGCAGTACTTC. The V and J genes are TRBV3-1 and TRBJ2-7; TRBD2 is a possible D gene (5 bases). V was pared by 4 bases and J by 3 bases, with 10 bases between. The CDR3 has 13 residues. CDR1 and CDR2 (germline): LGHDT, YNNKEL (reference sequence).

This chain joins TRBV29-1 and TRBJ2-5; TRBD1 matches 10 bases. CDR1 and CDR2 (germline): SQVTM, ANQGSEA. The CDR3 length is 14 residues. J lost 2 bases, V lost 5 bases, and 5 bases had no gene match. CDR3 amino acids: CSVRPGQGQETQYF. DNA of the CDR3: TGCAGCGTTCGGCCGGGACAGGGGCAAGAGACCCAGTACTTC.

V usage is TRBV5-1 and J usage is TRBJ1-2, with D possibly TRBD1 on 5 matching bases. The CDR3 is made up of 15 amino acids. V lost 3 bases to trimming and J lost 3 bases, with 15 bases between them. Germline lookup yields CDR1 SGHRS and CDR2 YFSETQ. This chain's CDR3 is CASSSQEALDYGYTF. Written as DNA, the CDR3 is TGCGCCAGCAGCTCACAGGAGGCTCTAGACTATGGCTACACCTTC.

The CDR3: CASSQTGTDTGELFF. DNA of the CDR3: TGTGCCAGCAGTCAGACAGGGACCGACACCGGGGAGCTGTTTTTT. The rearrangement joins TRBV6-1 to TRBJ2-2; TRBD1 matches 7 bases. The CDR3 spans 15 residues. CDR1 and CDR2 (germline): MNHNS, SASEGT. Trimming cost V 5 bases and J 3 bases; bases outside gene matches: 6.

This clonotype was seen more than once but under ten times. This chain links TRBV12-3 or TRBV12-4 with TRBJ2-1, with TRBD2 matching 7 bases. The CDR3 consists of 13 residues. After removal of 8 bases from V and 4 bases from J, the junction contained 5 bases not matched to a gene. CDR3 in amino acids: CASGRESYNEQFF. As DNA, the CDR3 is TGTGCCAGCGGGCGGGAGTCGTACAATGAGCAGTTCTTC.

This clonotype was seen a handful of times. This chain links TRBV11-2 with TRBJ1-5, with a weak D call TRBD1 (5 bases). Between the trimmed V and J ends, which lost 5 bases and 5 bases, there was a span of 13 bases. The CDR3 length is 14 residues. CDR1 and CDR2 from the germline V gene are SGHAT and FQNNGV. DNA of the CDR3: TGTGCCAGCAGCCTTGGGACGGCGGATCAGCCCCAGCATTTT. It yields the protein CASSLGTADQPQHF.

The CDR3 sequence: CASTSGNGNEQFF. CDR3 sequence (DNA): TGTGCCAGCACAAGCGGGAATGGGAATGAGCAGTTCTTC. This chain connects TRBV2 to TRBJ2-1; 7 bases align to TRBD2. Germline lookup yields CDR1 SNHLY and CDR2 FYNNEI. Trimming cost V 7 bases and J 7 bases; bases outside gene matches: 7. The CDR3 length is 13 residues.

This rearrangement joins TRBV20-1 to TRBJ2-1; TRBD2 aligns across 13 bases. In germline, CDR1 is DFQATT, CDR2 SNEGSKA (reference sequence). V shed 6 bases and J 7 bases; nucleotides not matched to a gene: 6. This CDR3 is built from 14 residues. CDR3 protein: CSARTSGSDNEQFF. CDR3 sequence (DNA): TGCAGTGCAAGGACTAGCGGGAGTGATAATGAGCAGTTCTTC.

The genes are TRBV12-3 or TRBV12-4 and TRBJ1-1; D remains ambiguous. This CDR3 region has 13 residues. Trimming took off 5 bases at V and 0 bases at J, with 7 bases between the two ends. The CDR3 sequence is CASSGDLNTEAFF. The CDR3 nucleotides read TGTGCCAGCAGTGGAGATCTGAACACTGAAGCTTTCTTT.

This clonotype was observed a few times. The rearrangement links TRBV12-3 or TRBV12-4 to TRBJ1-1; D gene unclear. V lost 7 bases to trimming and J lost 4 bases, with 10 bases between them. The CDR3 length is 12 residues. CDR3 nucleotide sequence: TGTGCCAGCAAAGGTTGGGGCACTGAAGCTTTCTTT. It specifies CASKGWGTEAFF.

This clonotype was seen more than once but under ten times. In DNA, the CDR3 is TGTGCCAGCGTCCGGGGGTGGAATCAGCCCCAGCATTTT. Translating gives CASVRGWNQPQHF. The chain combines TRBV6-1 with TRBJ1-5; weak D call: TRBD1 (5 bases). This CDR3 comprises 13 residues. In germline, CDR1 is MNHNS, CDR2 SASEGT. With 8 bases removed from V and 4 bases from J, the gap between germline ends came to 12 bases.

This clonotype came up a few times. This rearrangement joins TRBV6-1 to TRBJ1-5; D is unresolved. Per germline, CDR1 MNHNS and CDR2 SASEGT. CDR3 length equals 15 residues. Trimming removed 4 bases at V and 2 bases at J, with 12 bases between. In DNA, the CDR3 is TGTGCCAGCAGTGGAGCAGAAAGTCGCAATCAGCCCCAGCATTTT. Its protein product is CASSGAESRNQPQHF.

The CDR3 here is CASSLLTLRGGTQYF. The CDR3 DNA follows: TGTGCCAGCAGTTTATTAACTCTCAGAGGAGGTACGCAGTATTTT. The genes are TRBV27 and TRBJ2-3; tentatively, D is TRBD2 (5 bases). The germline V gene encodes CDR1 MNHEY and CDR2 SMNVEV (reference sequence). The CDR3 length is 15 residues. V lost 1 base to trimming and J lost 8 bases, with 16 bases between them.

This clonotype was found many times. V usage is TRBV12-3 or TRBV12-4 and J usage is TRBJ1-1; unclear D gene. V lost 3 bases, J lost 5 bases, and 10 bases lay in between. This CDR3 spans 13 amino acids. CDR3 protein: CASSFIFNTEAFF. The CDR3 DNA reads TGTGCCAGCAGTTTTATTTTTAATACTGAAGCTTTCTTT.

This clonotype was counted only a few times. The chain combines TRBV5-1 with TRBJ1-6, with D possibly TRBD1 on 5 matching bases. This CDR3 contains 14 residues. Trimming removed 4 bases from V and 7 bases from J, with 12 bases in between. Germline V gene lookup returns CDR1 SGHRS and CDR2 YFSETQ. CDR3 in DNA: TGCGCCAGCAGCCCCGGGACTATCAATTCACCCCTCCACTTT. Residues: CASSPGTINSPLHF.

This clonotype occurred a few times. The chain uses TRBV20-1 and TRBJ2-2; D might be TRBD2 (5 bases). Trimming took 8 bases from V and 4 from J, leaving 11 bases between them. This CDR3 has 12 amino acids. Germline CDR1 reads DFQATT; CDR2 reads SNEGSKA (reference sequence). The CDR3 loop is CSLTRGTGELFF. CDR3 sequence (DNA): TGCAGTCTTACCCGGGGCACCGGGGAGCTGTTTTTT.

CDR3 DNA: TGTGCCAGCAGTTACGGGGGCGACTACGAGCAGTACTTC. Translating it yields CASSYGGDYEQYF. V usage is TRBV6-6 and J usage is TRBJ2-7; maybe TRBD1 (6 bases). CDR1 is MNHNY, CDR2 SVGAGI, per germline (reference sequence). This CDR3 spans 13 amino acids. The V and J ends lost 2 bases and 3 bases respectively, with 8 bases between them.

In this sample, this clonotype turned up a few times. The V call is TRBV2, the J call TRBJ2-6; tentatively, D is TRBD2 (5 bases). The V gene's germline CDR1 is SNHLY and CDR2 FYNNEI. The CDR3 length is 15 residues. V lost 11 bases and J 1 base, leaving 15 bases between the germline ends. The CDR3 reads CAGGLGISGANVLTF. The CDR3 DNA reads TGTGCCGGAGGACTCGGAATTTCTGGGGCCAACGTCCTGACTTTC.

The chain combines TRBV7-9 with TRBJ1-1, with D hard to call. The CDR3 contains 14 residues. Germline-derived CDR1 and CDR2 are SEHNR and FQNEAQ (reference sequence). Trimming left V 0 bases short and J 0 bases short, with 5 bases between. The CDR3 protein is CASSLADVNTEAFF. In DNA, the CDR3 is TGTGCCAGCAGCTTAGCGGACGTGAACACTGAAGCTTTCTTT.